This TCR beta chain was sequenced in a study of cytomegalovirus exposure and HLA in healthy donors. After removal of 2 bases from V and 5 bases from J, the junction contained 2 bases not matched to a gene. The CDR3 covers 13 residues. From germline, CDR1 is LNHDA and CDR2 SQIVND (reference sequence). Use of 60 Vbeta and 13 Jbeta primers characterized the PCR. Here immunoSEQ multiplex PCR was the method, and the copy in TCRdb shows in-frame clones only, minus some. The sample holds about 94,000 clones, about 62% seen once. What was sequenced was PBMCs. This rearrangement joins TRBV19 to TRBJ2-7; 8 bases are shared with TRBD1. The receptor comes from a man younger than 45 in good health and CMV-seronegative. The CDR3 loop is CASSIQGANEQYF. In DNA form, the CDR3 reads TGTGCCAGTAGTATACAGGGGGCGAACGAGCAGTACTTC.